Following are 5 T cell receptor beta chains from one sample sequenced in a study of OX40 agonist ivuxolimab in advanced cancers. TCRdb's copy holds only in-frame clones and misses some; the assay was immunoSEQ multiplex PCR. The data show some 57,000 clones, almost 85% seen once. The starting material was CD4+ or CD8+ T cells sorted from blood, obtained in a trial of the OX40 agonist ivuxolimab. Source of these receptors: an adult with an advanced solid tumor such as melanoma, head and neck, liver or kidney cancer.

This clone was detected only a few times. The chain couples TRBV11-2 to TRBJ1-4; D unresolved. Germline assignment: CDR1 SGHAT and CDR2 FQNNGV. There are 17 residues in the CDR3. V dropped 4 bases and J dropped 3 bases, with 18 bases sitting between them. The CDR3: CASSSLRRSTSNEKLFF. In DNA form, the CDR3 reads TGTGCCAGCAGCTCGCTACGTCGGAGCACCTCTAATGAAAAACTGTTTTTT.

The genes are TRBV18 and TRBJ2-2; perhaps TRBD1 as D (6 bases). The V end lost 2 bases, the J end lost 4 bases, and 14 bases lay between the germline ends. The germline CDR1 and CDR2 sequences are KGHSH and LQKENI. This CDR3 has 16 residues. The chain's CDR3 is CASSPKASQGTGELFF. The CDR3 DNA follows: TGTGCCAGCTCACCAAAAGCATCACAGGGCACCGGGGAGCTGTTTTTT.

This chain links TRBV28 with TRBJ2-1; 11 positions agree with TRBD2. Trimming took 6 bases from V and 12 from J; bases not matched to a gene: 4. This CDR3 is built from 12 residues. Per the germline V gene, CDR1 is MDHEN and CDR2 is SYDVKM. The DNA for the CDR3 is TGTGCCAGCAGCCACGGACTAGCGGGGCAGTTCTTC. It specifies CASSHGLAGQFF.

The chain is built from TRBV5-1 and TRBJ2-7; D is unresolved. This CDR3 has 15 residues. In germline, CDR1 is SGHRS, CDR2 YFSETQ. V was trimmed by 2 bases and J by 7 bases, leaving 19 bases between them. The DNA for the CDR3 is TGCGCCAGCAGCTTCGGGCAGAAGAGTACTGAGGAGCAGTACTTC. Translating gives CASSFGQKSTEEQYF.

The chain uses TRBV11-2 and TRBJ2-2, with 7 bases aligning to TRBD2. This CDR3 has 15 residues. The V segment lost 4 bases and the J segment 6 bases; nucleotides outside the gene matches: 8. Germline V lookup: CDR1 SGHAT, CDR2 FQNNGV. The CDR3 region is CASSSNLAVAGELFF. The CDR3, as DNA: TGTGCCAGCAGCTCTAATCTAGCGGTCGCCGGGGAGCTGTTTTTT.